These 30 T cell receptor beta chains were sequenced from one sample in a study of beta chain features in type 1 diabetes. Every isolated RNA sample was fully reverse transcribed, so sequencing captured expressed TCRB transcripts. The method was immunoSEQ multiplex PCR; TCRdb's version includes in-frame clones alone and lacks a portion of them. The sample has almost 250,000 clones, 14% seen once. Sample: naive CD4+ T cells from blood. The receptors were gathered from a woman in her thirties or forties in good health.

This clone has more than one count but fewer than ten. The chain couples TRBV19 to TRBJ1-6, with D maybe TRBD1 (5 bases). The V end lost 7 bases, the J end lost 10 bases, and 17 bases lay between the germline ends. This CDR3 contains 14 residues. CDR1 is LNHDA and CDR2 is SQIVND in the germline V gene (reference sequence). CDR3 in DNA: TGTGCCAGTACCCAGGGCAACGTTGGGTCACCCCTCCACTTT. Amino acids: CASTQGNVGSPLHF.

This clone has a handful of counts. The chain employs TRBV19 and TRBJ2-4, with 7 bases lining up with TRBD1. Germline CDR1 reads LNHDA; CDR2 reads SQIVND (reference sequence). The CDR3 is made up of 15 amino acids. Losses at the gene ends were 5 bases for V and 7 bases for J; bases not matched to a gene: 11. This CDR3 is CASSSQSGQVNIQYF. The DNA for the CDR3 is TGTGCCAGTAGTTCACAAAGCGGACAGGTTAACATTCAGTACTTC.

The chain combines TRBV2 with TRBJ1-2, with TRBD1 matching over 8 bases. Losses at the gene ends were 6 bases for V and 8 bases for J; bases not matched to a gene: 8. CDR1 and CDR2 from the germline V gene are SNHLY and FYNNEI. The CDR3 is 13 residues long. CDR3 sequence reads: CASRGQVPEGYTF. The DNA of the CDR3 is TGTGCCAGCAGGGGACAGGTCCCAGAGGGCTACACCTTC.

This clone was seen a few times. This chain joins TRBV7-2 and TRBJ2-3, with TRBD1 as a possible D gene (6 bases). Germline V gene lookup returns CDR1 SGHTA and CDR2 FQGNSA. V lost 5 bases, J lost 15 bases, and 18 bases lay in between. The CDR3 runs to 12 residues. CDR3 sequence (DNA): TGTGCCAGCAGCCCCGGCCGGGACACCTCTTATTTT. The encoded protein is CASSPGRDTSYF. The full variable domain, in which reference TRBV7-2 and TRBJ2-3 provide the parts outside the CDR3, is GAGVSQSPSNKVTEKGKDVELRCDPISGHTALYWYRQSLGQGLEFLIYFQGNSAPDKSGLPSDRFSAERTGGSVSTLTIQRTQQEDSAVYLCASSPGRDTSYFGPGTRLTVL.

The chain links TRBV19 to TRBJ2-4; 8 bases are shared with TRBD1. CDR1 and CDR2 from the germline V gene are LNHDA and SQIVND (reference sequence). This CDR3 comprises 16 residues. The V segment lost 5 bases and the J segment 1 base; nucleotides outside the gene matches: 7. DNA of the CDR3: TGTGCCAGTAGTTCCAGGGGGCCTACGGCCAAAAACATTCAGTACTTC. The encoded protein is CASSSRGPTAKNIQYF. Based on the CDR3 plus reference TRBV19 and TRBJ2-4, the full variable domain is DGGITQSPKYLFRKEGQNVTLSCEQNLNHDAMYWYRQDPGQGLRLIYYSQIVNDFQKGDIAEGYSVSREKKESFPLTVTSAQKNPTAFYLCASSSRGPTAKNIQYFGAGTRLSVL.

This clone was recorded at least ten times. The chain couples TRBV4-3 to TRBJ1-6, with D perhaps TRBD1 (5 bases). The CDR3 is made up of 14 amino acids. From germline, CDR1 is LGHNA and CDR2 YSLEER. V shed 1 base and J shed 5 bases, with 6 bases lying between them. CDR3 DNA sequence: TGCGCCAGCAGCCAAGCAGGGCATAATTCACCCCTCCACTTT. It codes for CASSQAGHNSPLHF.

V is TRBV4-1 and J is TRBJ2-2, with D perhaps TRBD2 (5 bases). V lost 2 bases and J 2 bases, leaving 9 bases between the germline ends. This CDR3 is built from 15 residues. CDR1 is MGHRA, CDR2 YSYEKL, per germline. The CDR3 DNA sequence: TGCGCCAGCAGCCAAAGCGGCACAAACACCGGGGAGCTGTTTTTT. Translated, it gives CASSQSGTNTGELFF.

The table lists this clone with a few counts. This chain connects TRBV6-5 to TRBJ1-2; maybe TRBD1 (6 bases). Trimming took 2 bases from V and 8 from J, leaving 18 bases between them. Per the germline V gene, CDR1 is MNHEY and CDR2 is SVGAGI. The CDR3 has 15 residues. The CDR3 sequence: CASSYGGDLRGGYTF. The CDR3 DNA reads TGTGCCAGCAGTTACGGGGGGGACCTCAGGGGAGGCTACACCTTC.

This chain connects TRBV18 to TRBJ1-4; D might be TRBD1 (5 bases). V lost 3 bases, J lost 12 bases, and 14 bases lay in between. The CDR3 sequence is 13 residues long. Germline V gene lookup returns CDR1 KGHSH and CDR2 LQKENI. The DNA of the CDR3 is TGTGCCAGCTCACCGGGGGGACCAGTTGAACTGTTTTTT. Its translation is CASSPGGPVELFF. The full variable domain, with the rest looked up from reference TRBV18 and TRBJ1-4, is NAGVMQNPRHLVRRRGQEARLRCSPMKGHSHVYWYRQLPEEGLKFMVYLQKENIIDESGMPKERFSAEFPKEGPSILRIQQVVRGDSAAYFCASSPGGPVELFFGSGTQLSVL.

Written as DNA, the CDR3 is TGTGCCAGTAGTATCGTTAGCCTTTCCTACGAGCAGTACTTC. Translation: CASSIVSLSYEQYF. The chain uses TRBV19 and TRBJ2-7; no firm D call. Trimming shortened V by 3 bases and J by 1 base, and 10 bases separated the two germline ends. This CDR3 region has 14 residues. From germline, CDR1 is LNHDA and CDR2 SQIVND (reference sequence).

This chain uses TRBV5-4 with TRBJ2-3; tentatively, D is TRBD1 (6 bases). Trimming removed 10 bases from V and 2 bases from J, with 11 bases in between. Germline V gives CDR1 SGHNT, CDR2 YYREEE (reference sequence). The CDR3 is 12 amino acids. The CDR3 nucleotides are TGTGCCGGGGACACTTACACAGATACGCAGTATTTT. This codes for CAGDTYTDTQYF.

This chain connects TRBV19 to TRBJ2-4; maybe TRBD1 (6 bases). The CDR3 contains 16 residues. The germline gives CDR1 LNHDA, CDR2 SQIVND (reference sequence). V was cut by 4 bases and J by 0 bases, with 13 bases left in between. The CDR3 here is CASSTWTVTAKNIQYF. In DNA, the CDR3 is TGTGCCAGTAGTACGTGGACAGTTACAGCCAAAAACATTCAGTACTTC.

The V call is TRBV5-4, the J call TRBJ2-1; 9 bases are shared with TRBD2. V gave up 2 bases and J gave up 3 bases; unmatched junction bases: 6. Germline CDR1 and CDR2: SGHNT and YYREEE (reference sequence). The length of the CDR3 is 16 residues. CDR3 loop: CASSFPRGGFYNEQFF. For the CDR3, the DNA is TGTGCCAGCAGCTTTCCGCGGGGGGGCTTCTACAATGAGCAGTTCTTC.

The V gene is TRBV9, the J gene TRBJ2-1, with D unclear. With 0 bases removed from V and 0 bases from J, the gap between germline ends came to 13 bases. The CDR3 loop spans 17 amino acids. Germline CDR1 SGDLS, CDR2 YYNGEE. CDR3: CASSVDRAKSSYNEQFF. CDR3 in DNA: TGTGCCAGCAGCGTAGATAGAGCCAAGAGCTCCTACAATGAGCAGTTCTTC.

V and J are TRBV10-3 and TRBJ2-7, with 7 positions matching TRBD1. Trimming took 1 base from V and 9 from J; bases not matched to a gene: 12. This CDR3 contains 15 residues. Germline V CDR1 and CDR2: ENHRY, SYGVKD. This chain's CDR3 is CAISEFETGPLGQYF. The CDR3 coding sequence is TGTGCCATCAGTGAGTTTGAGACAGGGCCTCTCGGGCAGTACTTC.

This clone showed up just a few times. This chain joins TRBV7-9 and TRBJ1-6; 7 positions match TRBD1. Germline V gives CDR1 SEHNR, CDR2 FQNEAQ (reference sequence). The V and J ends lost 6 bases and 9 bases, in that order; junction bases with no gene match: 11. The CDR3 totals 15 residues. The CDR3: CASSSQEGQFSPLHF. For the CDR3, the DNA is TGTGCCAGCAGTTCGCAGGAGGGACAGTTTTCACCCCTCCACTTT.

The V call is TRBV11-1, the J call TRBJ1-1; D is undetermined. Germline assignment: CDR1 SGHAT and CDR2 FQDESV (reference sequence). V dropped 1 base and J dropped 5 bases, with 11 bases sitting between them. The CDR3 is 14 amino acids. CDR3 nucleotide sequence: TGTGCCAGCAGCTTAGGGGAGGCGGTTACTGAAGCTTTCTTT. This gives the protein CASSLGEAVTEAFF. The full variable domain, in which reference TRBV11-1 and TRBJ1-1 provide the parts outside the CDR3, is EAEVAQSPRYKITEKSQAVAFWCDPISGHATLYWYRQILGQGPELLVQFQDESVVDDSQLPKDRFSAERLKGVDSTLKIQPAELGDSAMYLCASSLGEAVTEAFFGQGTRLTVV.

This clone was found a few times. Here the CDR3 reads CASSLGQGVDTGELFF. In DNA form, the CDR3 reads TGTGCCAGCAGCCTCGGACAGGGCGTGGACACCGGGGAGCTGTTTTTT. The rearrangement joins TRBV11-2 to TRBJ2-2; 8 bases agree with TRBD1. CDR3 length: 16 amino acids. J was trimmed by 3 bases and V by 5 bases; bases with no gene match: 8. Germline values: CDR1 SGHAT, CDR2 FQNNGV. Combining the CDR3 with reference TRBV11-2 and TRBJ2-2 gives the whole variable domain EAGVAQSPRYKIIEKRQSVAFWCNPISGHATLYWYQQILGQGPKLLIQFQNNGVVDDSQLPKDRFSAERLKGVDSTLKIQPAKLEDSAVYLCASSLGQGVDTGELFFGEGSRLTVL.

The chain recombines TRBV28 with TRBJ1-6, with TRBD1 matching 10 bases. J lost 9 bases, V lost 5 bases, and 10 bases had no gene match. CDR1 MDHEN and CDR2 SYDVKM come from the germline V gene. This CDR3 contains 16 residues. The DNA for the CDR3 is TGTGCCAGCAGTCCAACGACAGGGGGCAGGGTTTCACCCCTCCACTTT. Protein sequence: CASSPTTGGRVSPLHF.

The chain recombines TRBV5-1 with TRBJ2-3; 9 nucleotides line up with TRBD1. V shed 3 bases and J 6 bases; nucleotides not matched to a gene: 5. Germline V gene lookup returns CDR1 SGHRS and CDR2 YFSETQ. The length of the CDR3 is 14 residues. In DNA, the CDR3 is TGCGCCAGCAGCTACCGGGACAGGGCGGATACGCAGTATTTT. Translation: CASSYRDRADTQYF.

This clone showed up just a few times. This rearrangement joins TRBV5-1 to TRBJ2-1; TRBD2 is a possible D gene (7 bases). The CDR3 covers 17 residues. V was shortened by 4 bases and J by 8 bases, with 25 bases between the two germline ends. Germline V lookup: CDR1 SGHRS, CDR2 YFSETQ. This CDR3 is CASSGAGHGGLMHEQFF. The CDR3 DNA reads TGCGCCAGCAGCGGAGCGGGACACGGGGGCCTTATGCATGAGCAGTTCTTC.

This clone has more than one count but fewer than ten. The genes are TRBV7-8 and TRBJ1-1; D might be TRBD1 (5 bases). Per the germline V gene, CDR1 is SGHVS and CDR2 is FQNEAQ. The CDR3 sequence is 15 residues long. V shed 0 bases and J shed 8 bases, with 16 bases lying between them. The DNA for the CDR3 is TGTGCCAGCAGCTTAGCCGGTGTTCAGGGCTTAGAAGCTTTCTTT. The encoded protein is CASSLAGVQGLEAFF.

The genes are TRBV29-1 and TRBJ2-5, with D possibly TRBD2 on 6 matching bases. Germline CDR1 is SQVTM and CDR2 is ANQGSEA. Deletions cut 8 bases from V and 5 bases from J, with 15 bases between. This CDR3 contains 12 residues. DNA of the CDR3: TGCAGCACTGATACTAGCACTGAGACCCAGTACTTC. Amino acid sequence: CSTDTSTETQYF.

This clone was seen ten or more times. The J gene is TRBJ2-3, the V gene TRBV7-2, with 7 bases aligning to TRBD1. CDR1 and CDR2 (germline): SGHTA, FQGNSA. Trimming cost V 6 bases and J 5 bases; bases outside gene matches: 5. CDR3 length: 13 amino acids. In DNA form, the CDR3 reads TGTGCCAGCAGTTCAGGGGGTATAGATACGCAGTATTTT. As protein: CASSSGGIDTQYF. The entire variable domain, with the rest obtained from reference TRBV7-2 and TRBJ2-3, is as follows: GAGVSQSPSNKVTEKGKDVELRCDPISGHTALYWYRQSLGQGLEFLIYFQGNSAPDKSGLPSDRFSAERTGGSVSTLTIQRTQQEDSAVYLCASSSGGIDTQYFGPGTRLTVL.

The V call is TRBV5-1, the J call TRBJ2-5; 11 positions match TRBD2. In germline, CDR1 is SGHRS, CDR2 YFSETQ. V shed 0 bases and J 4 bases; nucleotides not matched to a gene: 5. CDR3 length equals 16 residues. CDR3 in amino acids: CASSLVASGGLETQYF. The CDR3 DNA reads as TGCGCCAGCAGCTTGGTGGCTAGCGGGGGGTTAGAGACCCAGTACTTC.

The table lists this clone with a few counts. The chain employs TRBV6-5 and TRBJ2-7; D remains unclear. Trimming left V 6 bases short and J 3 bases short, with 12 bases between. CDR1 and CDR2 (germline): MNHEY, SVGAGI. This CDR3 region has 13 residues. CDR3 protein: CASRRTDIYEQYF. The CDR3 DNA sequence: TGTGCCAGCAGGCGAACCGACATCTACGAGCAGTACTTC.

The rearrangement uses TRBV10-2 and TRBJ1-1; the D gene is possibly TRBD1 (6 bases). Per germline, CDR1 WSHSY and CDR2 SAAADI. The germline V and J ends were trimmed by 3 bases and 1 base, with 6 bases remaining between them. CDR3 length: 13 residues. The CDR3 region has the DNA TGCGCCAGCAGTGAACAGGGGAACACTGAAGCTTTCTTT. Protein product: CASSEQGNTEAFF.

This clone has a handful of counts. The chain carries TRBV25-1 and TRBJ1-2; no clear D. Trimming shortened V by 1 base and J by 8 bases, and 11 bases separated the two germline ends. The CDR3 extends over 13 amino acids. The germline gives CDR1 MGHDK, CDR2 SYGVNS. CDR3 sequence reads: CASSESRVQGYTF. CDR3 DNA: TGTGCCAGCAGTGAATCCCGGGTGCAGGGCTACACCTTC.

This clone was seen a handful of times. The chain links TRBV4-1 to TRBJ1-1; 10 nucleotides line up with TRBD1. The CDR3 has 13 residues. The V gene end was trimmed by 3 bases and the J gene end by 8 bases; junction bases not matched to a gene: 3. Looked up from germline, CDR1 is MGHRA and CDR2 is YSYEKL. In nucleotides, the CDR3 is TGCGCCAGCAGCCAGGGACAGGGGAGGGAAGCTTTCTTT. As protein: CASSQGQGREAFF.

The V gene is TRBV18, the J gene TRBJ1-1; possibly TRBD1 for D (6 bases). The germline V and J ends were trimmed by 3 bases and 1 base, with 12 bases remaining between them. This CDR3 has 15 residues. The germline gives CDR1 KGHSH, CDR2 LQKENI. The CDR3 reads CASSPRQDKNTEAFF. For the CDR3, the DNA is TGTGCCAGCTCACCCCGACAGGACAAGAACACTGAAGCTTTCTTT.